Sequencing of this TCR beta chain was carried out in a study of metastatic and nonmetastatic thyroid tumors. Patients were all untreated before their thyroid surgery. MiXCR re-clonotyped the PCR reads for TCRdb. The data contain more than 10,000 clones, approximately 24% of them singletons. This clone turned up a few times. Germline V gene sequence: CDR1 LGHNT, CDR2 FRNRAP. This CDR3 is built from 15 residues. Losses at the gene ends were 7 bases for V and 4 bases for J; bases not matched to a gene: 6. The J gene is TRBJ2-2, the V gene TRBV12-5; 10 bases agree with TRBD2. The sample was tumor tissue. The sequence came from a female donor with papillary thyroid cancer or a benign thyroid nodule (not recorded which). Some clones in this sample may be carry-over from other donors' samples. DNA of the CDR3: TGTGCTAGTGTCGAGGGACTAGCGACCACCGGGGAGCTGTTTTTT. It yields the protein CASVEGLATTGELFF.